The T cell receptor beta chain described here comes from a study of cytomegalovirus exposure and HLA in healthy donors. Notes on the study in general: In a later analysis, compared with equally common non-associated chains, HLA-associated beta chains were more expanded. In a later analysis, TCR beta V- and J-gene trimming was associated with a missense DCLRE1C variant.

V gave up 2 bases and J gave up 4 bases, with 5 bases separating them. This CDR3 comprises 13 residues. Germline V gene lookup returns CDR1 MGHDK and CDR2 SYGVNS. About this clone: The antigen is not known.

The PCR was carried out with 60 Vbeta primers and 13 Jbeta primers. Sequenced by immunoSEQ multiplex PCR; TCRdb stores in-frame clones only, minus some. The sample has 40,000 to 50,000 clones. V is TRBV25-1 and J is TRBJ1-4; no reliable D call. The material sequenced was PBMCs. This TCR derives from a woman aged 40 to 50 in good health and CMV-seronegative. CDR3 in amino acids: CASSEPLNEKLFF. The CDR3, as DNA: TGTGCCAGCAGTGAACCCCTTAATGAAAAACTGTTTTTT.